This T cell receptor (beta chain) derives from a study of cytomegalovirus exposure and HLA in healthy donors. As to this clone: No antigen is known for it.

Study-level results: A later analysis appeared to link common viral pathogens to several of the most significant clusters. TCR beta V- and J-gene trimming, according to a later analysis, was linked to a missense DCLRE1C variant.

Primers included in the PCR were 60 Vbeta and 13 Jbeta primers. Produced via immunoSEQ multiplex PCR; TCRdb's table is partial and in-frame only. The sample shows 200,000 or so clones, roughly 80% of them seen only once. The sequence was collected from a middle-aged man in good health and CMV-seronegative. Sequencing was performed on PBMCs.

Here the CDR3 reads CASSSGTQQYF. The CDR3 DNA sequence: TGCGCCAGCAGTTCCGGGACTCAGCAGTATTTT. This chain links TRBV4-3 with TRBJ2-3, with a tentative D call TRBD2 (6 bases). The germline V gene has CDR1 LGHNA and CDR2 YSLEER. The V gene lost 6 bases and the J gene lost 11 bases, with 12 bases spanning the gap. The CDR3 length is 11 residues.